The 5 T cell receptor beta chains below were found in one sample sequenced in a study of T cells in Graves' hyperthyroidism and ophthalmopathy (dated 2019 in TCRdb). Libraries were prepared through multiplex PCR. TCRdb shows the sequencer as Illumina HiSeq 2000. The TCR beta CDR3 regions were amplified from RNA transcripts. The first round of RT-PCR for the TCR CDR3 was performed with the HTBI primer set and the Qiagen OneStep RT-PCR kit. TCRdb's own reprocessing of the public reads used fastp at Q25 and MiXCR and kept productive beta chains. Merged by CDR3 protein, the rows form single entries marked with the most common genes and DNA. This sample gives hundreds of thousands of distinct CDR3 sequences in total; more than 20% of them show up just once. The top ten clonotypes cover about a third of the sample. Sequencing was performed on blood. The receptors shown here come from a woman in her forties with Graves' ophthalmopathy.

In this sample, this clonotype turned up many times. The chain uses TRBV13 and TRBJ2-7; TRBD1 is a possible D gene (5 bases). CDR3 length: 14 residues. From germline, CDR1 is PRHDT and CDR2 FYEKMQ (reference sequence). Trimming shortened V by 5 bases and J by 0 bases, and 11 bases separated the two germline ends. The CDR3 is CASSQGPNSYEQYF. In nucleotides, the CDR3 is TGTGCCAGCAGCCAGGGTCCCAACTCCTACGAGCAGTACTTC.

The gene calls are TRBV6-1 and TRBJ2-7; the D call may be TRBD1 or TRBD2 (6 bases each). Trimming shortened V by 11 bases and J by 1 base, and 18 bases separated the two germline ends. Germline CDR1 MNHNS, CDR2 SASEGT. CDR3 length equals 14 residues. The CDR3 region has the DNA TGTGCCTGTCGGGGGCACGGGGGTTCCTACGAGCAGTACTTC. Translating it yields CACRGHGGSYEQYF.

This clonotype was observed at least ten times. The J gene is TRBJ1-5, the V gene TRBV2; D is undetermined. The CDR3 has 14 amino acids. Trimming left V 2 bases short and J 4 bases short, with 9 bases between. Per the germline V gene, CDR1 is SNHLY and CDR2 is FYNNEI. CDR3 in amino acids: CASSETNRNQPQHF. Here the CDR3 DNA reads TGTGCCAGCAGTGAAACAAATAGGAATCAGCCCCAGCATTTT.

Many counts were recorded for this clonotype. This chain connects TRBV30 to TRBJ2-7, with D perhaps matching TRBD1 (6 bases). This CDR3 comprises 14 residues. V lost 4 bases, J lost 2 bases, and 15 bases lay in between. Germline CDR1 reads GTSNPN; CDR2 reads SVGIG (reference sequence). CDR3 nucleotides: TGTGCCTGGAATGGTCAGGGGAGCCCCTACGAGCAGTACTTC. It specifies CAWNGQGSPYEQYF.

In this sample, this clonotype turned up many times. The J gene is TRBJ1-2, the V gene TRBV25-1; D ambiguous. The length of the CDR3 is 13 residues. V was clipped by 4 bases and J by 4 bases, with 10 bases between them. CDR1 MGHDK and CDR2 SYGVNS come from the germline V gene. DNA of the CDR3: TGTGCCAGCAGTGCTGGATTCTTCTATGGCTACACCTTC. Translation: CASSAGFFYGYTF.